This passage covers 22 T cell receptor beta chains from one sample sequenced in a study of shared clonotypes between healthy human individuals. The table came from immunoSEQ multiplex PCR; TCRdb's copy has only in-frame clones and leaves some out. The data hold about 1.1 million clones, with approximately 80% observed a single time. The sample consisted of memory CD4+ T cells from PBMCs. Stated subset: CD45RA-negative fraction. Receptors were obtained from a man aged 18 to 30 in good health. Some clones in this sample may be carry-over from other donors' samples.

The chain is built from TRBV27 and TRBJ2-3; no clear D. From germline, CDR1 is MNHEY and CDR2 SMNVEV (reference sequence). V dropped 7 bases and J dropped 0 bases, with 17 bases sitting between them. The CDR3 is 16 amino acids. For the CDR3, the DNA is TGTGCCAGCACCTTCGATTTTGGGTCCAGCACAGATACGCAGTATTTT. Protein sequence: CASTFDFGSSTDTQYF.

To note about this clone: A junction end diverges from the germline sequence, so it may reflect a read error. The CDR3 sequence: CAGSFGQGVSDTEAFF. The CDR3 region has the DNA TGTGCCGGCAGCTTTGGACAGGGGGTGTCCGACACTGAAGCTTTCTTT. The rearrangement joins TRBV11-3 to TRBJ1-1; 10 nucleotides agree with TRBD1. The CDR3 loop spans 16 amino acids. Germline loops: CDR1 SGHNT, CDR2 YENEEA.

V usage is TRBV7-9 and J usage is TRBJ1-2, with D unresolved. Germline CDR1 and CDR2: SEHNR and FQNEAQ (reference sequence). V lost 2 bases and J lost 4, with 11 bases in between. The CDR3 covers 14 residues. CDR3 region: CASSLQAGFYGYTF. In DNA form, the CDR3 reads TGTGCCAGCAGCTTACAGGCAGGATTCTATGGCTACACCTTC.

The rearrangement uses TRBV5-1 and TRBJ2-1; D possibly corresponds to TRBD2 (5 bases). The CDR3 totals 15 residues. CDR1 is SGHRS, CDR2 YFSETQ, per germline. V lost 3 bases, J lost 4 bases, and 14 bases lay in between. The CDR3 protein is CASSSGIAGYNEQFF. CDR3 sequence (DNA): TGCGCCAGCAGCTCCGGGATTGCTGGATACAATGAGCAGTTCTTC.

This chain connects TRBV21-1 to TRBJ2-7; the table's D gene call, TRBD1, was not cross checked with the DNA. TRBV21-1 is listed as a pseudogene. The length of the CDR3 is 12 residues. CDR3 in amino acids: CASGTEAVQQYF. CDR3 sequence (DNA): TGTGCCAGCGGGACAGAGGCGGTCCAGCAGTACTTC.

The rearrangement links TRBV6-1 to TRBJ1-5; D is ambiguous. The CDR3 has 14 amino acids. The V gene lost 2 bases and the J gene lost 6 bases, with 11 bases spanning the gap. Germline V CDR1 and CDR2: MNHNS, SASEGT. The CDR3 here is CASSENPSGQPQHF. The CDR3, as DNA: TGTGCCAGCAGTGAAAACCCGAGTGGTCAGCCCCAGCATTTT.

J is TRBJ2-7 and V is TRBV25-1; tentative D call: TRBD1 (6 bases). Germline lookup yields CDR1 MGHDK and CDR2 SYGVNS. V lost 5 bases, J lost 3 bases, and 14 bases lay in between. The CDR3 has 14 residues. The CDR3 region has the DNA TGTGCCAGCAGTTCCACCACAGGGATCTACGAGCAGTACTTC. As protein: CASSSTTGIYEQYF.

This chain joins TRBV19 and TRBJ2-7; the D gene is possibly TRBD1 (6 bases). V lost 3 bases and J lost 1, with 10 bases in between. This CDR3 spans 14 amino acids. In germline, CDR1 is LNHDA, CDR2 SQIVND (reference sequence). Here the CDR3 DNA reads TGTGCCAGTAGTATCCAAGGACAGTCCTACGAGCAGTACTTC. Protein product: CASSIQGQSYEQYF.

The chain carries TRBV28 and TRBJ1-2, with a possible D match to TRBD1 (6 bases). The CDR3 has 14 residues. With 11 bases removed from V and 5 bases from J, the gap between germline ends came to 21 bases. Per the germline V gene, CDR1 is MDHEN and CDR2 is SYDVKM. The CDR3 region has the DNA TGTGCCGTGGGGGCCCCCAGGGTGGGATATGGCTACACCTTC. Translation gives CAVGAPRVGYGYTF.

The V and J genes are TRBV6-5 and TRBJ1-2; 9 nucleotides align to TRBD1. V lost 2 bases and J lost 6; bases outside the gene matches: 7. The CDR3 runs 15 residues. CDR1 and CDR2 (germline): MNHEY, SVGAGI. CDR3 residues: CASSYAPGQGDGYTF. CDR3 bases: TGTGCCAGCAGTTACGCCCCGGGACAGGGAGATGGCTACACCTTC.

This clone appeared many times. Other DNA sequences in the sample encode the same CDR3. The chain recombines TRBV4-3 with TRBJ2-1, with a tentative D call TRBD1 (6 bases). The germline V gene encodes CDR1 LGHNA and CDR2 YSLEER. The CDR3 has 14 amino acids. Trimming removed 4 bases at V and 5 bases at J, with 12 bases between. CDR3 sequence (DNA): TGCGCCAGCAGCCTAGGATCAGGGGACAATGAGCAGTTCTTC. Its protein product is CASSLGSGDNEQFF.

V and J are TRBV28 and TRBJ2-5, with D possibly being TRBD2 (6 bases). V dropped 6 bases and J dropped 4 bases, with 21 bases sitting between them. The CDR3 length is 16 residues. Germline V CDR1 and CDR2: MDHEN, SYDVKM. The CDR3 is CASRPSGLGGVETQYF. CDR3 DNA sequence: TGTGCCAGCAGGCCCTCGGGACTTGGAGGGGTAGAGACCCAGTACTTC. The complete variable domain, with remaining parts taken from reference TRBV28 and TRBJ2-5, reads DVKVTQSSRYLVKRTGEKVFLECVQDMDHENMFWYRQDPGLGLRLIYFSYDVKMKEKGDIPEGYSVSREKKERFSLILESASTNQTSMYLCASRPSGLGGVETQYFGPGTRLLVL.

The V call is TRBV18, the J call TRBJ1-5; no clear D gene. The germline V gene encodes CDR1 KGHSH and CDR2 LQKENI. The CDR3 contains 15 residues. V dropped 1 base and J dropped 0 bases, with 7 bases sitting between them. Here the CDR3 DNA reads TGTGCCAGCTCACCACAGGGCGATAGCAATCAGCCCCAGCATTTT. The encoded protein is CASSPQGDSNQPQHF.

This chain connects TRBV7-3 to TRBJ2-2, with a weak D call TRBD2 (5 bases). The germline gives CDR1 SGHTA, CDR2 FQGTGA. The CDR3 sequence is 15 residues long. V lost 6 bases and J lost 8, with 19 bases in between. In DNA form, the CDR3 reads TGTGCCAGCAGACAAGGAGGTCGGAATATGGGGGAGCTGTTTTTT. It is translated as CASRQGGRNMGELFF.

The genes are TRBV28 and TRBJ1-1; 9 bases line up with TRBD1. Trimming cost V 4 bases and J 5 bases; bases outside gene matches: 8. This CDR3 region has 15 residues. Germline-derived CDR1 and CDR2 are MDHEN and SYDVKM. This CDR3 reads CASSSGTGKETEAFF. CDR3 coding DNA: TGTGCCAGCAGTTCCGGGACAGGGAAGGAAACTGAAGCTTTCTTT. Filled out from reference TRBV28 and TRBJ1-1, the complete variable domain reads DVKVTQSSRYLVKRTGEKVFLECVQDMDHENMFWYRQDPGLGLRLIYFSYDVKMKEKGDIPEGYSVSREKKERFSLILESASTNQTSMYLCASSSGTGKETEAFFGQGTRLTVV.

V gene TRBV28 combines with J gene TRBJ1-3; no clear D. The germline V and J ends were trimmed by 2 bases and 0 bases, with 11 bases remaining between them. Germline V gene sequence: CDR1 MDHEN, CDR2 SYDVKM. The CDR3 is 16 amino acids. CDR3 amino acids: CASSLPTTNSGNTIYF. The DNA of the CDR3 is TGTGCCAGCAGTTTACCGACAACTAACTCTGGAAACACCATATATTTT.

The gene calls are TRBV7-2 and TRBJ2-7; D gene unclear. The germline CDR1 and CDR2 sequences are SGHTA and FQGNSA. Trimming shortened V by 2 bases and J by 0 bases, and 11 bases separated the two germline ends. There are 15 residues in the CDR3. This CDR3 is CASSLFGIGSYEQYF. The DNA for the CDR3 is TGTGCCAGCAGCTTATTTGGGATTGGCTCCTACGAGCAGTACTTC.

The rearrangement uses TRBV15 and TRBJ2-1; D gene ambiguous. This CDR3 is built from 17 residues. Germline lookup yields CDR1 LNHNV and CDR2 YYDKDF (reference sequence). V lost 1 base and J 0 bases, leaving 13 bases between the germline ends. In nucleotides, the CDR3 is TGTGCCACCAGCAGAGGCGCGACGGCCAGCTCCTACAATGAGCAGTTCTTC. Translated, it gives CATSRGATASSYNEQFF.

V is TRBV7-9 and J is TRBJ2-5; a weak D match, TRBD1 (6 bases). CDR1 and CDR2 from the germline V gene are SEHNR and FQNEAQ (reference sequence). The CDR3 covers 15 residues. The germline V and J ends were trimmed by 4 bases and 7 bases, with 19 bases remaining between them. CDR3 amino acids: CASSSPGHQGGTQYF. CDR3 bases: TGTGCCAGCAGCTCACCGGGACACCAAGGGGGGACCCAGTACTTC. Together with reference TRBV7-9 and TRBJ2-5, the CDR3 gives the full variable domain: DTGVSQNPRHKITKRGQNVTFRCDPISEHNRLYWYRQTLGQGPEFLTYFQNEAQLEKSRLLSDRFSAERPKGSFSTLEIQRTEQGDSAMYLCASSSPGHQGGTQYFGPGTRLLVL.

The chain uses TRBV30 and TRBJ2-7; D gene unclear. V was trimmed by 0 bases and J by 5 bases, leaving 14 bases between them. Germline V gene data show CDR1 as GTSNPN and CDR2 as SVGIG (reference sequence). This CDR3 contains 14 residues. Here the CDR3 reads CAWSVIQDLDEQYF. CDR3 DNA: TGTGCCTGGAGTGTAATCCAGGACCTCGACGAGCAGTACTTC.

This clone was seen only once. V gene TRBV5-8 combines with J gene TRBJ1-2; the D is unclear. The germline gives CDR1 SGHTS, CDR2 YDEGEE. V lost 1 base and J 5 bases, leaving 9 bases between the germline ends. The CDR3 sequence is 13 residues long. DNA for the CDR3: TGTGCCAGCAGCTTGAGGCGAGCGTATGGCTACACCTTC. It is translated as CASSLRRAYGYTF.

This chain connects TRBV14 to TRBJ2-3; D unresolved. CDR1 SGHDN and CDR2 FVKESK come from the germline V gene. With 4 bases removed from V and 1 base from J, the gap between germline ends came to 18 bases. The CDR3 has 17 residues. CDR3 sequence: CASSLRRTTSGTDTQYF. As DNA, the CDR3 is TGTGCCAGCAGCCTACGACGAACTACCTCTGGCACAGATACGCAGTATTTT.